Below, 32 T cell receptor beta chains from the same sample are listed, as sequenced in a study of chemoradiotherapy in HPV16-positive cancers. This table comes from immunoSEQ multiplex PCR, and its TCRdb copy is limited to in-frame clones, with some not included. The table includes some 900 clones, more than 70% detected once. Material: tumor tissue, obtained from a patient who underwent chemoradiotherapy. Source of these receptors: a human donor with HPV-associated anogenital cancer.

V usage is TRBV5-6 and J usage is TRBJ1-4; D gene unclear. Germline V gene lookup returns CDR1 SGHDT and CDR2 YYEEEE. Trimming pared 3 bases from V and 5 bases from J, leaving 17 bases between. The CDR3 loop spans 16 amino acids. CDR3 DNA sequence: TGTGCCAGCAGCTGGAGGACGGAGGAGATGAATGAAAAACTGTTTTTT. Translation gives CASSWRTEEMNEKLFF.

The chain employs TRBV4-1 and TRBJ1-5, with 7 bases aligning to TRBD1. Per germline, CDR1 MGHRA and CDR2 YSYEKL. Trimming removed 3 bases from V and 6 bases from J; junction bases left unmatched: 2. CDR3 length: 13 amino acids. The CDR3 nucleotides read TGCGCCAGCAGCCATACAGGGGTTCAGCCCCAGCATTTT. Translated: CASSHTGVQPQHF.

The V call is TRBV13, the J call TRBJ1-1; D not certain. This CDR3 spans 12 amino acids. V was clipped by 5 bases and J by 3 bases, with 7 bases between them. Germline CDR1 PRHDT, CDR2 FYEKMQ (reference sequence). The DNA for the CDR3 is TGTGCCAGCAGCCAATTGTACACTGAAGCTTTCTTT. Its translation: CASSQLYTEAFF.

The rearrangement joins TRBV9 to TRBJ1-2; 7 bases line up with TRBD1. V gave up 6 bases and J gave up 0 bases; unmatched junction bases: 8. Germline CDR1 SGDLS, CDR2 YYNGEE. The CDR3 consists of 15 residues. The CDR3 sequence: CASTWGQLTNYGYTF. The CDR3 DNA sequence: TGTGCCAGCACCTGGGGACAGCTTACTAACTATGGCTACACCTTC. Supplemented by reference TRBV9 and TRBJ1-2, the full variable domain reads DSGVTQTPKHLITATGQRVTLRCSPRSGDLSVYWYQQSLDQGLQFLIQYYNGEERAKGNILERFSAQQFPDLHSELNLSSLELGDSALYFCASTWGQLTNYGYTFGSGTRLTVV.

The V call is TRBV2, the J call TRBJ2-7; D ambiguous. The CDR3 is 14 residues long. Trimming removed 0 bases from V and 3 bases from J, with 9 bases in between. In germline, CDR1 is SNHLY, CDR2 FYNNEI. The CDR3 region is CASSEAGMGYEQYF. Written as DNA, the CDR3 is TGTGCCAGCAGTGAAGCGGGGATGGGCTACGAGCAGTACTTC.

The V and J genes are TRBV27 and TRBJ1-1; D ambiguous. This CDR3 contains 13 residues. Trimming shortened V by 0 bases and J by 5 bases, and 7 bases separated the two germline ends. The germline V gene has CDR1 MNHEY and CDR2 SMNVEV (reference sequence). For the CDR3, the DNA is TGTGCCAGCAGTTTATCAGGACGGACTGAAGCTTTCTTT. Protein product: CASSLSGRTEAFF.

This chain uses TRBV7-3 with TRBJ2-1, with 10 bases matching TRBD1. The CDR3 is 13 residues long. From germline, CDR1 is SGHTA and CDR2 FQGTGA. Losses at the gene ends were 5 bases for V and 9 bases for J; bases not matched to a gene: 4. CDR3 sequence: CASSRDRGVEQFF. DNA for the CDR3: TGTGCCAGCAGCCGGGACAGGGGAGTTGAGCAGTTCTTC.

The gene calls are TRBV11-3 and TRBJ1-1; no clear D gene. Between the trimmed V and J ends, which lost 0 bases and 1 base, there was a span of 6 bases. The CDR3 sequence is 14 residues long. Per the germline V gene, CDR1 is SGHNT and CDR2 is YENEEA. CDR3 coding DNA: TGTGCCAGCAGCTTAGAGGGCACGAACACTGAAGCTTTCTTT. Its protein product is CASSLEGTNTEAFF.

The V gene is TRBV29-1, the J gene TRBJ1-1; no firm D call. Germline CDR1 reads SQVTM; CDR2 reads ANQGSEA. Trimming removed 8 bases at V and 10 bases at J, with 11 bases between. The CDR3 sequence is 9 residues long. The chain's CDR3 is CSTARGAFF. As DNA, the CDR3 is TGCAGCACTGCTCGCGGAGCTTTCTTT.

The chain employs TRBV9 and TRBJ2-1, with a tentative D call TRBD2 (5 bases). The ends were cut back, 3 bases at V and 7 bases at J, with 14 bases in the middle. CDR1 and CDR2 (germline): SGDLS, YYNGEE. This CDR3 has 14 amino acids. The CDR3 coding sequence is TGTGCCAGCAGCGCCTACTACCGGGATAATGAGCAGTTCTTC. Amino acids: CASSAYYRDNEQFF.

The chain is built from TRBV19 and TRBJ2-7; maybe TRBD1 (6 bases). V lost 3 bases and J 5 bases, leaving 11 bases between the germline ends. The CDR3 spans 13 residues. Germline V gene data show CDR1 as LNHDA and CDR2 as SQIVND (reference sequence). The CDR3 DNA follows: TGTGCCAGTAGTATCGCTACAGGGAACGAGCAGTACTTC. This encodes CASSIATGNEQYF.

The chain combines TRBV5-4 with TRBJ1-2, with D possibly TRBD1 on 5 matching bases. Germline CDR1 and CDR2: SGHNT and YYREEE (reference sequence). The ends were cut back, 2 bases at V and 4 bases at J, with 15 bases in the middle. CDR3 size: 15 residues. The CDR3 DNA reads as TGTGCCAGCAGCTTTGGAGGCAGGGAGGCCTATGGCTACACCTTC. Its translation is CASSFGGREAYGYTF.

The rearrangement links TRBV10-3 to TRBJ1-5; 8 positions agree with TRBD1. Germline CDR1 is ENHRY and CDR2 is SYGVKD. The CDR3 runs to 17 residues. J lost 0 bases, V lost 8 bases, and 12 bases had no gene match. The chain's CDR3 is CAIGSPGGSYSNQPQHF. In DNA form, the CDR3 reads TGTGCCATCGGCTCCCCAGGGGGCTCTTATAGCAATCAGCCCCAGCATTTT.

This rearrangement joins TRBV2 to TRBJ1-3; weak D call: TRBD1 (5 bases). The germline V and J ends were trimmed by 4 bases and 0 bases, with 7 bases remaining between them. Germline V gene data show CDR1 as SNHLY and CDR2 as FYNNEI. This CDR3 has 14 residues. This CDR3 reads CASSGGRSGNTIYF. The CDR3 region has the DNA TGTGCCAGCAGTGGGGGCCGCTCTGGAAACACCATATATTTT.

The CDR3 sequence: CASSDAGHSTDTQYF. Written as DNA, the CDR3 is TGCGCCAGCAGCGACGCAGGGCACAGCACAGATACGCAGTATTTT. The chain recombines TRBV4-1 with TRBJ2-3; D is perhaps TRBD1 (5 bases). CDR1 is MGHRA and CDR2 is YSYEKL in the germline V gene. CDR3 size: 15 residues. Trimming pared 5 bases from V and 0 bases from J, leaving 12 bases between.

V usage is TRBV5-5 and J usage is TRBJ2-1, with D possibly matching TRBD2 (7 bases). CDR1 and CDR2 from the germline V gene are SGHKS and YYEKEE (reference sequence). V was trimmed by 3 bases and J by 15 bases, leaving 16 bases between them. This CDR3 has 12 amino acids. The CDR3 nucleotides read TGTGCCAGCAGCTCCTCGGGGGGCCCAGGGTTCTTC. Residues: CASSSSGGPGFF. Filled out from reference TRBV5-5 and TRBJ2-1, the complete variable domain reads DAGVTQSPTHLIKTRGQQVTLRCSPISGHKSVSWYQQVLGQGPQFIFQYYEKEERGRGNFPDRFSARQFPNYSSELNVNALLLGDSALYLCASSSSGGPGFFGPGTRLTVL.

V usage is TRBV7-9 and J usage is TRBJ1-4; 8 positions match TRBD1. Germline lookup yields CDR1 SEHNR and CDR2 FQNEAQ (reference sequence). Trimming removed 5 bases from V and 5 bases from J; junction bases left unmatched: 7. There are 15 residues in the CDR3. CDR3 residues: CASSRAGGSNEKLFF. CDR3 DNA: TGTGCCAGCAGCCGAGCAGGGGGCTCGAATGAAAAACTGTTTTTT.

The chain is built from TRBV5-1 and TRBJ1-4; D is perhaps TRBD1 (5 bases). There are 13 residues in the CDR3. V lost 4 bases, J lost 4 bases, and 8 bases lay in between. From germline, CDR1 is SGHRS and CDR2 YFSETQ. The DNA of the CDR3 is TGCGCCAGCAGCGACAGATATAATGAAAAACTGTTTTTT. Its protein product is CASSDRYNEKLFF.

The chain recombines TRBV5-4 with TRBJ1-2; 8 bases fit TRBD1. Germline V gene sequence: CDR1 SGHNT, CDR2 YYREEE (reference sequence). This CDR3 contains 14 residues. Losses at the gene ends were 4 bases for V and 6 bases for J; bases not matched to a gene: 8. CDR3 sequence: CASSGNQGANGYTF. CDR3 nucleotides: TGTGCCAGCAGCGGGAATCAGGGGGCAAATGGCTACACCTTC.

The rearrangement uses TRBV2 and TRBJ1-5; possible D gene TRBD1, 5 bases. The ends were cut back, 5 bases at V and 0 bases at J, with 11 bases in the middle. The germline gives CDR1 SNHLY, CDR2 FYNNEI. This CDR3 spans 15 amino acids. The CDR3 nucleotides read TGTGCCAGCAGTAGAAGCGGGGGTAGCAATCAGCCCCAGCATTTT. As protein: CASSRSGGSNQPQHF.

CDR3 DNA sequence: TGTGCCAGCAGAACTATCGGGACAGTCTCTGGAAACACCATATATTTT. Amino acid sequence: CASRTIGTVSGNTIYF. This chain links TRBV28 with TRBJ1-3; the match to TRBD1 covers 7 bases. V was clipped by 6 bases and J by 0 bases; unmatched bases: 8. Germline V gene sequence: CDR1 MDHEN, CDR2 SYDVKM. CDR3 length equals 16 residues.

The chain joins TRBV18 to TRBJ1-5; D is possibly TRBD1 (6 bases). The germline V and J ends were trimmed by 2 bases and 7 bases, with 18 bases remaining between them. CDR1 and CDR2 (germline): KGHSH, LQKENI. The length of the CDR3 is 16 residues. This chain's CDR3 is CASSPYEGRGGQPQHF. Here the CDR3 DNA reads TGTGCCAGCTCACCATACGAAGGGAGGGGGGGGCAGCCCCAGCATTTT.

The chain is built from TRBV9 and TRBJ1-2, with a possible D match to TRBD1 (5 bases). V was shortened by 0 bases and J by 3 bases, with 6 bases between the two germline ends. Germline CDR1 reads SGDLS; CDR2 reads YYNGEE. The CDR3 has 13 residues. CDR3 sequence: CASSVGGDYGYTF. The CDR3 nucleotides read TGTGCCAGCAGCGTAGGGGGGGACTATGGCTACACCTTC.

This chain joins TRBV19 and TRBJ1-2; 7 bases line up with TRBD1. This CDR3 is built from 14 residues. CDR1 is LNHDA and CDR2 is SQIVND in the germline V gene (reference sequence). J was trimmed by 8 bases and V by 4 bases; bases with no gene match: 10. CDR3 amino acids: CASSKDKGQRGYTF. The CDR3 DNA sequence: TGTGCCAGTAGTAAGGACAAGGGACAGCGGGGCTACACCTTC.

The table lists this clone with a count of one. The chain combines TRBV5-6 with TRBJ2-3, with D perhaps TRBD2 (6 bases). V was pared by 0 bases and J by 2 bases, with 16 bases between. This CDR3 has 17 amino acids. The germline V gene encodes CDR1 SGHDT and CDR2 YYEEEE. This CDR3 reads CASSLAAGSGATDTQYF. The CDR3 DNA reads as TGTGCCAGCAGCTTGGCGGCCGGGAGTGGGGCCACAGATACGCAGTATTTT.

The rearrangement joins TRBV11-3 to TRBJ2-5, with D tentatively TRBD1 or TRBD2 (5 bases each). This CDR3 is 15 amino acids long. With 5 bases removed from V and 0 bases from J, the gap between germline ends came to 13 bases. Germline V CDR1 and CDR2: SGHNT, YENEEA. The CDR3, as DNA: TGTGCCAGCAGCAAAGAAATGGGGGACCAAGAGACCCAGTACTTC. As protein: CASSKEMGDQETQYF.

The CDR3 nucleotides read TGTGCCAGCTCACCAGCAGGGAGACCAGATACGCAGTATTTT. Its translation: CASSPAGRPDTQYF. The chain employs TRBV18 and TRBJ2-3; possibly TRBD1 or TRBD2 for D (5 bases each). The CDR3 contains 14 residues. Trimming cost V 2 bases and J 4 bases, with 10 bases left between them. CDR1 KGHSH and CDR2 LQKENI come from the germline V gene. Variable domain in full (rest from reference TRBV18 and TRBJ2-3): NAGVMQNPRHLVRRRGQEARLRCSPMKGHSHVYWYRQLPEEGLKFMVYLQKENIIDESGMPKERFSAEFPKEGPSILRIQQVVRGDSAAYFCASSPAGRPDTQYFGPGTRLTVL.

This clone occurred a few times. The V and J genes are TRBV4-3 and TRBJ1-2, with D possibly matching TRBD1 (5 bases). Deletions cut 4 bases from V and 1 base from J, with 19 bases between. Germline CDR1 LGHNA, CDR2 YSLEER. The CDR3 extends over 17 amino acids. This chain's CDR3 is CASSRKRVRDFNYGYTF. Here the CDR3 DNA reads TGCGCCAGCAGCCGTAAGAGGGTTAGGGACTTTAACTATGGCTACACCTTC.

The sample holds a few counts of this clone. This chain joins TRBV7-2 and TRBJ1-5; 8 nucleotides line up with TRBD1. The CDR3 spans 13 residues. The V segment lost 5 bases and the J segment 6 bases; nucleotides outside the gene matches: 3. Germline V gives CDR1 SGHTA, CDR2 FQGNSA. CDR3 amino acids: CASSLTGAQPQHF. The CDR3 DNA reads TGTGCCAGCAGCCTGACAGGGGCTCAGCCCCAGCATTTT.

The chain joins TRBV19 to TRBJ2-2, with TRBD2 as a possible D gene (6 bases). Germline CDR1 LNHDA, CDR2 SQIVND (reference sequence). Trimming took off 8 bases at V and 3 bases at J, with 13 bases between the two ends. The CDR3 is 14 residues long. This CDR3 reads CASSVAAYTGELFF. The CDR3 bases are TGTGCCAGTTCGGTAGCGGCATACACCGGGGAGCTGTTTTTT. The entire variable domain, with the rest obtained from reference TRBV19 and TRBJ2-2, is as follows: DGGITQSPKYLFRKEGQNVTLSCEQNLNHDAMYWYRQDPGQGLRLIYYSQIVNDFQKGDIAEGYSVSREKKESFPLTVTSAQKNPTAFYLCASSVAAYTGELFFGEGSRLTVL.

The chain carries TRBV7-9 and TRBJ2-1, with 8 bases fitting TRBD2. V was pared by 3 bases and J by 4 bases, with 14 bases of the junction left unmatched. Germline V gene data show CDR1 as SEHNR and CDR2 as FQNEAQ (reference sequence). This CDR3 spans 18 amino acids. The DNA of the CDR3 is TGTGCCAGCAGCTTGCTCCTAGGCGCGGGGGGTGATTACAATGAGCAGTTCTTC. It specifies CASSLLLGAGGDYNEQFF.

This clone was detected only once. The rearrangement links TRBV5-5 to TRBJ2-6; D not resolved. The germline V gene encodes CDR1 SGHKS and CDR2 YYEKEE (reference sequence). The CDR3 is 17 residues long. The V and J ends lost 1 base and 0 bases respectively, with 11 bases between them. CDR3 coding DNA: TGTGCCAGCAGCTTGTACGGAGATTCCTCTGGGGCCAACGTCCTGACTTTC. Protein sequence: CASSLYGDSSGANVLTF.